This T cell receptor (beta chain) was obtained from a study of blood T cell repertoires in COVID-19. At the level of the study: The cDNA or gDNA used as material had been derived from T cells, B-cell-depleted T cells, or PBMCs.

Method: immunoSEQ multiplex PCR; TCRdb's copy keeps in-frame clones and lacks some. The sample carries roughly 63,000 clones, 65% to 75% recorded once. The CDR3 is 14 residues long. Trimming cost V 6 bases and J 0 bases, with 10 bases left between them. In germline, CDR1 is MNHEY, CDR2 SVGAGI. The J gene is TRBJ2-3, the V gene TRBV6-5; D is ambiguous. The specimen sequenced was peripheral blood. The clonotype originates from a woman of 80 years or more with acute or convalescent COVID-19. CDR3 sequence reads: CASRFLFSTDTQYF. The CDR3 DNA follows: TGTGCCAGCAGGTTCTTATTTAGCACAGATACGCAGTATTTT.